This TCR beta chain was found in a study of blood T cell repertoires in COVID-19. V lost 0 bases to trimming and J lost 0 bases, with 6 bases between them. The length of the CDR3 is 15 residues. CDR1 and CDR2 from the germline V gene are LGHNA and YNFKEQ. This clone was seen a single time. Profiling relied on immunoSEQ multiplex PCR, and the TCRdb table lists in-frame clones only, not all of them. Seen here are 95,000 to 110,000 clones, around 88% observed once, and the top ten hold under 7%. This TCR came from a man in his forties or fifties with active or convalescent COVID-19. Sequenced: peripheral blood. V gene TRBV4-2 combines with J gene TRBJ1-3; D is unclear. The CDR3: CASSQESNSGNTIYF. CDR3 nucleotide sequence: TGTGCCAGCAGCCAAGAGTCTAACTCTGGAAACACCATATATTTT.